Presented here are 24 T cell receptor beta chains from one specimen sequenced in a study of T cells after yellow fever vaccination. Each CDR3 protein is one row after TCRdb ran MiXCR on the 5' RACE reads. The top ten clones hold about a third of a sample with tens of thousands of distinct CDR3 sequences, approximately 6.5% of them seen once. Source: CD8+ T cells sorted from PBMCs, taken 5 days after the first yellow fever vaccination. These receptors were collected from a young man who received the YFV17D yellow fever vaccine.

This chain connects TRBV13 to TRBJ2-4, with a tentative D call TRBD1 (6 bases). Germline V gives CDR1 PRHDT, CDR2 FYEKMQ (reference sequence). This CDR3 is built from 12 residues. Trimming pared 4 bases from V and 8 bases from J, leaving 9 bases between. This CDR3 reads CASSSDRHIQYF. In DNA form, the CDR3 reads TGTGCCAGCAGCTCCGACAGGCACATTCAGTACTTC.

At least ten counts were recorded for this clonotype. The chain combines TRBV5-1 with TRBJ2-7; no reliable D call. V was cut by 0 bases and J by 2 bases, with 9 bases left in between. Germline V CDR1 and CDR2: SGHRS, YFSETQ. The CDR3 totals 14 residues. The CDR3 here is CASSLVQGPYEQYF. CDR3 DNA sequence: TGCGCCAGCAGCTTGGTACAAGGCCCCTACGAGCAGTACTTC.

This clonotype was observed many times. The CDR3: CSVVWQGAYEQYF. In DNA form, the CDR3 reads TGCAGCGTTGTATGGCAGGGGGCCTACGAGCAGTACTTC. The chain joins TRBV29-1 to TRBJ2-7; TRBD1 matches at 7 bases. The CDR3 has 13 residues. Trimming removed 4 bases from V and 2 bases from J; junction bases left unmatched: 5. Germline CDR1 is SQVTM and CDR2 is ANQGSEA.

This clonotype came up many times. The chain has TRBV6-5 and TRBJ1-2; no firm D call. The V and J ends lost 4 bases and 4 bases respectively, with 16 bases between them. The CDR3 runs to 15 residues. The germline V gene encodes CDR1 MNHEY and CDR2 SVGAGI. The CDR3 sequence: CASSSGGGRGYGYTF. The CDR3 bases are TGTGCCAGCAGTTCCGGCGGAGGGCGAGGCTATGGCTACACCTTC.

This clonotype showed up just a few times. The gene calls are TRBV7-3 and TRBJ1-2, with 10 bases lining up with TRBD1. J lost 5 bases, V lost 8 bases, and 11 bases had no gene match. This CDR3 comprises 15 residues. The germline V gene encodes CDR1 SGHTA and CDR2 FQGTGA. DNA for the CDR3: TGTGCCAGCGCGAGACAGGGGGCCTTTCGGTATGGCTACACCTTC. Amino acid sequence: CASARQGAFRYGYTF. Looking up the rest from reference TRBV7-3 and TRBJ1-2 gives the full variable domain: GAGVSQTPSNKVTEKGKYVELRCDPISGHTALYWYRQSLGQGPEFLIYFQGTGAADDSGLPNDRFFAVRPEGSVSTLKIQRTERGDSAVYLCASARQGAFRYGYTFGSGTRLTVV.

The chain is built from TRBV5-1 and TRBJ1-5; 7 nucleotides match TRBD1. CDR3 length: 15 amino acids. Losses at the gene ends were 2 bases for V and 6 bases for J; bases not matched to a gene: 8. Germline V gives CDR1 SGHRS, CDR2 YFSETQ. The CDR3 loop is CASSLGQGGSQPQHF. The DNA of the CDR3 is TGCGCCAGCAGCTTAGGGCAGGGGGGGAGTCAGCCCCAGCATTTT.

This rearrangement joins TRBV7-6 to TRBJ2-1, with 8 bases matching TRBD2. The CDR3 runs to 16 residues. Per germline, CDR1 SGHVS and CDR2 FNYEAQ. Unmatched junction bases numbered 6, after V lost 1 base and J lost 4 bases. The CDR3 sequence is CASSLGRRGAYNEQFF. In nucleotides, the CDR3 is TGTGCCAGCAGCTTAGGTCGGCGGGGGGCGTACAATGAGCAGTTCTTC.

This clonotype was seen more than once but under ten times. The chain uses TRBV7-3 and TRBJ1-1; no clear D. Germline lookup yields CDR1 SGHTA and CDR2 FQGTGA. Trimming pared 6 bases from V and 3 bases from J, leaving 17 bases between. This CDR3 has 15 residues. CDR3: CASRLDGGSDTEAFF. CDR3 DNA: TGTGCCAGCAGATTAGACGGAGGGTCGGACACTGAAGCTTTCTTT. The full variable domain, with the rest looked up from reference TRBV7-3 and TRBJ1-1, is GAGVSQTPSNKVTEKGKYVELRCDPISGHTALYWYRQSLGQGPEFLIYFQGTGAADDSGLPNDRFFAVRPEGSVSTLKIQRTERGDSAVYLCASRLDGGSDTEAFFGQGTRLTVV.

This clonotype came up many times. V gene TRBV9 combines with J gene TRBJ2-1; D unresolved. The CDR3 is 12 residues long. The V gene lost 4 bases and the J gene lost 6 bases, with 8 bases spanning the gap. CDR1 is SGDLS and CDR2 is YYNGEE in the germline V gene. The CDR3 DNA sequence: TGTGCCAGCAGCTCAGGTGGCAATGAGCAGTTCTTC. Translation gives CASSSGGNEQFF.

This clonotype has ten or more counts. V is TRBV6-7 and J is TRBJ2-1, with 8 bases fitting TRBD1. TRBV6-7 is sorted into the ORF group, with uncertain function. The CDR3 extends over 19 amino acids. The ends lost 1 base at V and 4 bases at J; junction bases unmatched: 15. Here the CDR3 DNA reads TGTGCCAGCAGTTACTGGACAGGGAGCGGCGGACCACGTTACAATGAGCAGTTCTTC. Translation gives CASSYWTGSGGPRYNEQFF.

This clonotype was counted only a few times. The CDR3 nucleotides read TGTGCCACCAGTGAGCGGGCTCACAGAGAGGAGACCCAGTACTTC. This codes for CATSERAHREETQYF. The chain combines TRBV24-1 with TRBJ2-5; a possible D gene is TRBD2 (5 bases). Germline V gives CDR1 KGHDR, CDR2 SFDVKD. The germline V and J ends were trimmed by 4 bases and 5 bases, with 16 bases remaining between them. This CDR3 is 15 amino acids long.

This clonotype was observed many times. This chain links TRBV12-3 or TRBV12-4 with TRBJ2-1; 8 bases agree with TRBD2. The CDR3 has 14 residues. J gave up 7 bases and V 4 bases, and 6 bases lay outside the gene matches. The CDR3 nucleotides read TGTGCCAGCAGTTCACCGGGACTAGGAAATGAGCAGTTCTTC. It yields the protein CASSSPGLGNEQFF.

This clonotype was observed many times. The chain joins TRBV29-1 to TRBJ1-1, with D unresolved. CDR3 length equals 11 residues. CDR1 SQVTM and CDR2 ANQGSEA come from the germline V gene. The V and J ends lost 7 bases and 1 base respectively, with 7 bases between them. The CDR3 nucleotides read TGCAGCGCCTTGGGGAACACTGAAGCTTTCTTT. Protein product: CSALGNTEAFF. The complete variable domain, with remaining parts taken from reference TRBV29-1 and TRBJ1-1, reads SAVISQKPSRDICQRGTSLTIQCQVDSQVTMMFWYRQQPGQSLTLIATANQGSEATYESGFVIDKFPISRPNLTFSTLTVSNMSPEDSSIYLCSALGNTEAFFGQGTRLTVV.

This clonotype was seen a few times. This sequence joins TRBV4-1 and TRBJ2-7, with TRBD1 identical over 10 bases. V lost 3 bases, J lost 6 bases, and 8 bases stayed unmatched. Per the germline V gene, CDR1 is MGHRA and CDR2 is YSYEKL. The CDR3 is made up of 15 amino acids. CDR3 protein: CASSQYDRGRLEQYF. CDR3 bases: TGCGCCAGCAGCCAGTACGACAGGGGGCGGCTCGAGCAGTACTTC.

The V and J genes are TRBV5-4 and TRBJ2-7; D is possibly TRBD2 (6 bases). This CDR3 region has 14 residues. Germline CDR1 SGHNT, CDR2 YYREEE (reference sequence). V was trimmed by 3 bases and J by 2 bases, leaving 12 bases between them. CDR3 coding DNA: TGTGCCAGCAGCTCTCGGGACTCCCCCTACGAGCAGTACTTC. It yields the protein CASSSRDSPYEQYF. The full variable domain, with the rest looked up from reference TRBV5-4 and TRBJ2-7, is ETGVTQSPTHLIKTRGQQVTLRCSSQSGHNTVSWYQQALGQGPQFIFQYYREEENGRGNFPPRFSGLQFPNYSSELNVNALELDDSALYLCASSSRDSPYEQYFGPGTRLTVT.

The genes are TRBV20-1 and TRBJ2-7; 9 nucleotides match TRBD1. There are 16 residues in the CDR3. The J segment lost 2 bases and the V segment lost 0 bases, leaving 8 bases of the junction unmatched. Germline CDR1 reads DFQATT; CDR2 reads SNEGSKA (reference sequence). The CDR3: CSARDPGTGRTYEQYF. As DNA, the CDR3 is TGCAGTGCTAGAGATCCCGGGACAGGGAGGACCTACGAGCAGTACTTC.

There are a few counts of this clonotype. This sequence joins TRBV5-1 and TRBJ2-7; 12 bases agree with TRBD2. Germline V gene sequence: CDR1 SGHRS, CDR2 YFSETQ. The CDR3 has 16 residues. V shed 4 bases, J shed 5 bases, and the junction held 10 bases outside the gene matches. Written as DNA, the CDR3 is TGCGCCAGCAGCCTAGGACTAGCGGGGTCGCACAACGAGCAGTACTTC. This sequence encodes CASSLGLAGSHNEQYF.

This clonotype showed up many times. The chain combines TRBV4-3 with TRBJ1-5; 7 bases are shared with TRBD1. CDR3 length: 16 residues. J gave up 2 bases and V 1 base, and 5 bases lay outside the gene matches. CDR1 and CDR2 from the germline V gene are LGHNA and YSLEER. The CDR3 DNA reads as TGCGCCAGCAGCCAAGGGACAGGTAGCGGCAATCAGCCCCAGCATTTT. Amino acids: CASSQGTGSGNQPQHF.

This rearrangement joins TRBV25-1 to TRBJ2-7; perhaps TRBD2 as D (5 bases). CDR3 size: 14 residues. The V end was cut by 2 bases, the J end by 3 bases, with 11 bases between. Germline CDR1 and CDR2: MGHDK and SYGVNS. The CDR3 reads CASSEAEGIYEQYF. The CDR3, as DNA: TGTGCCAGCAGTGAAGCAGAGGGAATCTACGAGCAGTACTTC.

This clonotype was counted ten times or more. V usage is TRBV7-9 and J usage is TRBJ2-3, with 10 nucleotides matching TRBD2. Losses at the gene ends were 5 bases for V and 4 bases for J; bases not matched to a gene: 6. Germline CDR1 SEHNR, CDR2 FQNEAQ (reference sequence). The CDR3 is 15 amino acids. The CDR3 reads CASSSSGGRADTQYF. The CDR3 DNA follows: TGTGCCAGCAGCAGTAGCGGGGGGAGAGCAGATACGCAGTATTTT.

The chain links TRBV27 to TRBJ2-1; D is ambiguous. The germline V and J ends were trimmed by 7 bases and 0 bases, with 13 bases remaining between them. The germline CDR1 and CDR2 sequences are MNHEY and SMNVEV (reference sequence). CDR3 length: 15 residues. CDR3 sequence (DNA): TGTGCCAGCACCCCCAGCGTCGGCTCCTACAATGAGCAGTTCTTC. This sequence encodes CASTPSVGSYNEQFF.

This chain connects TRBV21-1 to TRBJ2-7. TRBV21-1 is listed as a pseudogene. The CDR3 runs 12 residues. The CDR3 is CASTVGAYEQYV. In nucleotides, the CDR3 is TGTGCCAGCACCGTAGGGGCCTACGAGCAGTACGTC.

This clonotype was recorded many times. The V call is TRBV7-9, the J call TRBJ2-3; D remains ambiguous. Trimming stripped 2 bases from V and 5 bases from J, with 5 bases between. The CDR3 spans 12 residues. Germline assignment: CDR1 SEHNR and CDR2 FQNEAQ (reference sequence). In DNA, the CDR3 is TGTGCCAGCAGCTTAAGAGTAGATACGCAGTATTTT. Its translation: CASSLRVDTQYF.

This clonotype was seen repeatedly, ten times or more. CDR3 residues: CASSLSDYNEQFF. In DNA form, the CDR3 reads TGTGCCAGCAGCTTATCAGACTACAATGAGCAGTTCTTC. This chain joins TRBV7-6 and TRBJ2-1; no clear D gene. In germline, CDR1 is SGHVS, CDR2 FNYEAQ. There are 13 residues in the CDR3. Trimming pared 2 bases from V and 3 bases from J, leaving 5 bases between.